These 25 T cell receptor beta chains were all obtained from the same sample, sequenced in a study of blood T cells in healthy people across ages. A second PCR, run for roughly 7 to 12 cycles, used a sample-barcoded 5' primer plus a J-beta primer mix. MiXCR, run by TCRdb on the 5' RACE reads, gives a single entry per CDR3 protein. The sample shows about 1.1 million distinct CDR3 sequences, around two fifths of them seen only once. The material sequenced was blood. The receptors were gathered from a man between 18 and 35 years old in good health.

The V call is TRBV14, the J call TRBJ1-2; the match to TRBD1 covers 8 bases. Germline loops: CDR1 SGHDN, CDR2 FVKESK. Trimming at V came to 4 bases and at J to 5 bases, leaving 9 bases not matched to a gene. This CDR3 has 15 residues. Here the CDR3 DNA reads TGTGCCAGCAGCCCTAACAGGGGGTCTTTGTATGGCTACACCTTC. This translates into CASSPNRGSLYGYTF.

J is TRBJ1-6 and V is TRBV4-1; possibly TRBD1 for D (5 bases). The germline V and J ends were trimmed by 1 base and 9 bases, with 19 bases remaining between them. Germline V gene data show CDR1 as MGHRA and CDR2 as YSYEKL. This CDR3 is 17 amino acids long. The CDR3 sequence: CASSQVATGPLGSPLHF. In DNA form, the CDR3 reads TGCGCCAGCAGCCAAGTGGCTACGGGACCGCTTGGTTCACCCCTCCACTTT.

This clonotype was picked up a small number of times. A much larger clone lies one base from this, so it may be a read error. This chain links TRBV7-2 with TRBJ2-1; tentative D call: TRBD1 (6 bases). The CDR3 spans 13 residues. The V end was cut by 8 bases, the J end by 5 bases, with 13 bases between. CDR1 and CDR2 (germline): SGHTA, FQGNSA. This CDR3 reads CASGSQGHNEQFF. CDR3 sequence (DNA): TGTGCCAGCGGCTCGCAGGGGCACAATGAGCAGTTCTTC. Combining the CDR3 with reference TRBV7-2 and TRBJ2-1 gives the whole variable domain GAGVSQSPSNKVTEKGKDVELRCDPISGHTALYWYRQSLGQGLEFLIYFQGNSAPDKSGLPSDRFSAERTGGSVSTLTIQRTQQEDSAVYLCASGSQGHNEQFFGPGTRLTVL.

The CDR3 nucleotides read TGTGCCAGCAGCCTGCGGACAGGGACATCAGATACGCAGTATTTT. Translated, it gives CASSLRTGTSDTQYF. V gene TRBV7-9 combines with J gene TRBJ2-3; 8 positions match TRBD1. This CDR3 is built from 15 residues. V lost 5 bases, J lost 4 bases, and 8 bases stayed unmatched. Per the germline V gene, CDR1 is SEHNR and CDR2 is FQNEAQ (reference sequence).

Written as DNA, the CDR3 is TGTGCCAGCAGTTTAGCTGCAGTAAGCTCCTACGAGCAGTACTTC. Amino acid sequence: CASSLAAVSSYEQYF. The rearrangement links TRBV12-3 or TRBV12-4 to TRBJ2-7; D unresolved. V was trimmed by 0 bases and J by 0 bases, leaving 9 bases between them. The CDR3 consists of 15 residues.

This clonotype was found a few times. This sequence joins TRBV25-1 and TRBJ2-6, with a possible D match to TRBD1 (6 bases). Trimming took off 1 base at V and 0 bases at J, with 13 bases between the two ends. The CDR3 runs to 18 residues. Germline values: CDR1 MGHDK, CDR2 SYGVNS. The CDR3 DNA reads as TGTGCCAGCAGTGAATTGGGGGCGAGTGGCTCTGGGGCCAACGTCCTGACTTTC. Its translation: CASSELGASGSGANVLTF.

This clonotype was counted only a few times. The chain combines TRBV12-3 or TRBV12-4 with TRBJ1-1, with 7 positions matching TRBD1. There are 13 residues in the CDR3. J lost 5 bases, V lost 7 bases, and 7 bases had no gene match. In DNA form, the CDR3 reads TGTGCCAGCAAACTGGACAGGCTTACTGAAGCTTTCTTT. It codes for CASKLDRLTEAFF.

The rearrangement uses TRBV12-3 or TRBV12-4 and TRBJ2-5; D may be TRBD1 or TRBD2 (6 bases each). Between the trimmed V and J ends, which lost 6 bases and 6 bases, there was a span of 11 bases. The CDR3 is made up of 12 amino acids. Here the CDR3 reads CASRFGGQTQYF. The DNA of the CDR3 is TGTGCCAGCAGGTTTGGGGGGCAGACCCAGTACTTC.

The chain recombines TRBV5-5 with TRBJ1-5; TRBD1 matches 8 bases. The CDR3 spans 17 residues. With V trimmed by 3 bases and J by 1 base, 9 bases remained unmatched. CDR1 SGHKS and CDR2 YYEKEE come from the germline V gene (reference sequence). In DNA form, the CDR3 reads TGTGCCAGCAGCTGGTCGGACAGGGTTTCGAGCAATCAGCCCCAGCATTTT. As protein: CASSWSDRVSSNQPQHF.

The chain joins TRBV2 to TRBJ2-2; 8 nucleotides agree with TRBD1. With 7 bases clipped from V and 7 bases from J, the junction kept 8 bases outside the gene matches. This CDR3 comprises 14 residues. Germline V lookup: CDR1 SNHLY, CDR2 FYNNEI. The CDR3 region has the DNA TGTGCCAGCAATGGACAGGGAATAAACGGGGAGCTGTTTTTT. This gives the protein CASNGQGINGELFF. The full variable domain, its missing parts supplied by reference TRBV2 and TRBJ2-2, is EPEVTQTPSHQVTQMGQEVILRCVPISNHLYFYWYRQILGQKVEFLVSFYNNEISEKSEIFDDQFSVERPDGSNFTLKIRSTKLEDSAMYFCASNGQGINGELFFGEGSRLTVL.

V gene TRBV30 combines with J gene TRBJ1-2; the D is unclear. Germline CDR1 reads GTSNPN; CDR2 reads SVGIG (reference sequence). The CDR3 is made up of 15 amino acids. V gave up 2 bases and J gave up 4 bases, with 17 bases separating them. Written as DNA, the CDR3 is TGTGCCTGGAGTTCCCGGTGGGCAGGACTCTATGGCTACACCTTC. Translation: CAWSSRWAGLYGYTF.

The chain couples TRBV20-1 to TRBJ1-5, with D uncertain. The germline V and J ends were trimmed by 6 bases and 0 bases, with 12 bases remaining between them. The CDR3 length is 14 residues. Germline lookup yields CDR1 DFQATT and CDR2 SNEGSKA (reference sequence). The CDR3 region has the DNA TGCAGTGCCGATGCTAGGGATAGCAATCAGCCCCAGCATTTT. Its protein is CSADARDSNQPQHF.

The chain is built from TRBV20-1 and TRBJ1-5, with 7 bases matching TRBD1. Trimming at V came to 0 bases and at J to 7 bases, leaving 15 bases not matched to a gene. The CDR3 covers 17 residues. CDR1 DFQATT and CDR2 SNEGSKA come from the germline V gene (reference sequence). The CDR3, as DNA: TGCAGTGCTAGAGACCGAGAACAGGGGTTCCGATCGCAGCCCCAGCATTTT. Translated: CSARDREQGFRSQPQHF.

The sample holds a few counts of this clonotype. The V gene is TRBV20-1, the J gene TRBJ2-1; either TRBD1 or TRBD2 may supply D (6 bases each). Matching the DNA end better, TRBJ2-7 makes the J call doubtful. The CDR3 is 15 amino acids. Germline V gives CDR1 DFQATT, CDR2 SNEGSKA (reference sequence). CDR3 in amino acids: CSAGGGHFSYNEQYF. DNA of the CDR3: TGCAGTGCCGGAGGGGGACACTTCTCCTACAATGAGCAGTACTTC.

The chain links TRBV7-9 to TRBJ1-6; no clear D gene. The germline gives CDR1 SEHNR, CDR2 FQNEAQ (reference sequence). V was cut by 5 bases and J by 9 bases, with 14 bases left in between. This CDR3 comprises 14 residues. CDR3 sequence (DNA): TGTGCCAGCAGCCGTCTGGGTGGTAGTTCACCCCTCCACTTT. It translates to CASSRLGGSSPLHF.

J is TRBJ1-1 and V is TRBV12-3 or TRBV12-4, with D maybe TRBD1 (5 bases). The CDR3 covers 15 residues. V dropped 3 bases and J dropped 8 bases, with 19 bases sitting between them. The CDR3: CASSFGAATHEEAFF. CDR3 DNA: TGTGCCAGCAGTTTTGGGGCCGCCACCCACGAGGAAGCTTTCTTT.

This chain joins TRBV11-2 and TRBJ2-5; the match to TRBD1 covers 7 bases. The CDR3 has 14 amino acids. Trimming at V came to 5 bases and at J to 5 bases, leaving 8 bases not matched to a gene. CDR1 and CDR2 from the germline V gene are SGHAT and FQNNGV. The CDR3 DNA reads as TGTGCCAGCAGCGTAGGGAACAGGGGCGAGACCCAGTACTTC. It encodes CASSVGNRGETQYF. The whole variable domain, remainder taken from reference TRBV11-2 and TRBJ2-5, is EAGVAQSPRYKIIEKRQSVAFWCNPISGHATLYWYQQILGQGPKLLIQFQNNGVVDDSQLPKDRFSAERLKGVDSTLKIQPAKLEDSAVYLCASSVGNRGETQYFGPGTRLLVL.

V usage is TRBV10-3 and J usage is TRBJ2-2; TRBD1 agrees at 7 bases. Losses at the gene ends were 3 bases for V and 4 bases for J; bases not matched to a gene: 8. The germline gives CDR1 ENHRY, CDR2 SYGVKD. The CDR3 is 16 amino acids. The CDR3 here is CAISERGRTITGELFF. DNA of the CDR3: TGTGCCATCAGTGAAAGGGGGCGGACGATCACCGGGGAGCTGTTTTTT.

The chain joins TRBV20-1 to TRBJ2-1; possibly TRBD2 for D (6 bases). The V gene lost 3 bases and the J gene lost 4 bases, with 10 bases spanning the gap. Germline assignment: CDR1 DFQATT and CDR2 SNEGSKA (reference sequence). The CDR3 has 13 amino acids. The CDR3 spells CSASDGSYNEQFF. In DNA form, the CDR3 reads TGCAGTGCTAGCGACGGGAGTTACAATGAGCAGTTCTTC.

This rearrangement joins TRBV6-2 or TRBV6-3 to TRBJ1-6; tentatively, D is TRBD1 (6 bases). In germline, CDR1 is MNHEY, CDR2 SVGEGT. V lost 2 bases and J 8 bases, leaving 7 bases between the germline ends. CDR3 length: 13 residues. Here the CDR3 DNA reads TGTGCCAGCAGTTACGAGGGGGATTCACCCCTCCACTTT. Residues: CASSYEGDSPLHF.

This chain links TRBV12-5 with TRBJ2-2, with 8 bases that match TRBD1. Per germline, CDR1 LGHNT and CDR2 FRNRAP. The CDR3 has 17 residues. Trimming at V came to 3 bases and at J to 1 base, leaving 7 bases not matched to a gene. The CDR3 DNA reads TGTGCTAGTGGTTTCCCTTCCGGGACAGGGAACACCGGGGAGCTGTTTTTT. Amino acids: CASGFPSGTGNTGELFF.

The chain recombines TRBV30 with TRBJ2-1; 7 nucleotides agree with TRBD1. Losses at the gene ends were 3 bases for V and 8 bases for J; bases not matched to a gene: 16. There are 16 residues in the CDR3. Germline CDR1 GTSNPN, CDR2 SVGIG (reference sequence). CDR3: CAWREADRVERDEQFF. The CDR3 bases are TGTGCCTGGAGGGAAGCCGACAGGGTGGAAAGGGATGAGCAGTTCTTC.

The chain links TRBV10-3 to TRBJ2-4; D gene unclear. Deletions cut 2 bases from V and 10 bases from J, with 27 bases between. The CDR3 spans 18 residues. Germline V gene lookup returns CDR1 ENHRY and CDR2 SYGVKD. CDR3 nucleotides: TGTGCCATCAGTGAGACGTTCATAACCCGAAAGGCGCTGCCGATTCAGTACTTC. This sequence encodes CAISETFITRKALPIQYF.

V is TRBV7-9 and J is TRBJ2-1; D may be TRBD1 (5 bases). Germline V CDR1 and CDR2: SEHNR, FQNEAQ (reference sequence). V lost 6 bases, J lost 5 bases, and 17 bases lay in between. The CDR3 totals 15 residues. CDR3 DNA: TGTGCCAGCAGGGCCGAGGCAGGGTTCCACAATGAGCAGTTCTTC. Its protein product is CASRAEAGFHNEQFF.

The chain carries TRBV11-2 and TRBJ2-1; TRBD1 agrees at 9 bases. Trimming took 5 bases from V and 6 from J; bases not matched to a gene: 8. The germline CDR1 and CDR2 sequences are SGHAT and FQNNGV. The CDR3 has 15 residues. CDR3 amino acids: CASSPGQGPPNEQFF. The CDR3 DNA reads as TGTGCCAGCAGCCCAGGACAGGGGCCCCCCAATGAGCAGTTCTTC.